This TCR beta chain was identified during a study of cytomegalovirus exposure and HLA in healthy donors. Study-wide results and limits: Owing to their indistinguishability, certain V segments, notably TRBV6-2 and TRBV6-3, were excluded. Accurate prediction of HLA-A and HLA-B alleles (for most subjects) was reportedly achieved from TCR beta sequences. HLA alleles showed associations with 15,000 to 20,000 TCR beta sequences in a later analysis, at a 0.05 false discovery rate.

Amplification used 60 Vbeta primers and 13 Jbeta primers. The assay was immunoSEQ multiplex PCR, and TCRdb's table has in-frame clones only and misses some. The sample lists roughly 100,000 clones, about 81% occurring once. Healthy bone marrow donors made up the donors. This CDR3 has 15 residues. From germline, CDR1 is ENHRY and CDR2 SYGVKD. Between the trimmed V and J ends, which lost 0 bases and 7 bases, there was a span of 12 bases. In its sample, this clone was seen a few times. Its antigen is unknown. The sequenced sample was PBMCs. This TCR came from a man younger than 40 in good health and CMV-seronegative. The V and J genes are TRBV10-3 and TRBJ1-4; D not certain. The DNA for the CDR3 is TGTGCCATCAGTGAGTCGACGGGGTTTCGTGAAAAACTGTTTTTT. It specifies CAISESTGFREKLFF.